This section outlines one TCR beta chain sequence together with its context. This sample is part of a study of control samples from healthy donors and cancer patients. This CDR3 has 15 amino acids. Trimming took 2 bases from V and 7 from J; bases not matched to a gene: 7. From germline, CDR1 is SGHAT and CDR2 FQNNGV. TCRdb's table, derived via immunoSEQ multiplex PCR, lists solely in-frame clones and lacks some. This sample has 200,000 to 250,000 clones, with roughly 94% found just once. The sample consisted of blood. This receptor was obtained from a man aged 45-60 years in good health. The rearrangement links TRBV11-2 to TRBJ2-2; 7 bases map to TRBD1. The CDR3 bases are TGTGCCAGCAGCTTAACCAGGCCAGGGGGCGGGGAGCTGTTTTTT. Protein sequence: CASSLTRPGGGELFF.